This T cell receptor beta chain was captured by sequencing in a study of PD-1 blockade in classical Hodgkin lymphoma. Study-level information: Patients were administered nivolumab (3 mg/kg intravenously) every 2 weeks. Study-level findings and limits: Complete responders matched newly diagnosed patients in baseline diversity.

Every patient was affected by relapse after autologous stem cell transplantation, while exposure to brentuximab vedotin was not uniform. A few counts support this clone. Its antigen is as yet unknown. Assay used: immunoSEQ multiplex PCR; TCRdb lists only in-frame clones, some missing. This repertoire shows 80,000 to 100,000 clones, roughly 79% found once; its top ten account for about 16%. The source was peripheral blood mononuclear cells (PBMCs), collected before the second cycle of nivolumab. The source is a human donor with classical Hodgkin lymphoma.

CDR3 coding DNA: TGCGCCAGCAGCATGGGACAGGGGGCTGCTGAAGCTTTCTTT. It codes for CASSMGQGAAEAFF. This rearrangement joins TRBV5-1 to TRBJ1-1; 12 nucleotides match TRBD1. V was clipped by 4 bases and J by 6 bases; unmatched bases: 4. This CDR3 region has 14 residues. Germline V gene lookup returns CDR1 SGHRS and CDR2 YFSETQ.